What follows are 21 T cell receptor beta chains derived from one specimen sequenced in a study of blood T cell repertoires in COVID-19. Profiling relied on immunoSEQ multiplex PCR, and the TCRdb table lists in-frame clones only, not all of them. The sample holds 55,000 to 85,000 clones, 88% seen once. The specimen sequenced was peripheral blood. Source of these receptors: a human donor in a cohort sampled during active COVID-19.

The rearrangement uses TRBV15 and TRBJ2-3, with TRBD1 identical over 9 bases. Germline CDR1 LNHNV, CDR2 YYDKDF (reference sequence). The junction had 7 bases not matched to a gene; V was cut back by 8 bases and J by 4 bases. The CDR3 runs to 14 residues. The CDR3 here is CATLDRGFADTQYF. The CDR3 coding sequence is TGTGCCACCCTAGACAGGGGGTTCGCAGATACGCAGTATTTT.

This clone has only one observation. V is TRBV7-2 and J is TRBJ2-2, with 9 bases identical to TRBD2. The CDR3 covers 17 residues. Germline V gives CDR1 SGHTA, CDR2 FQGNSA. Trimming at V came to 3 bases and at J to 1 base, leaving 6 bases not matched to a gene. CDR3 sequence reads: CASSFKATSGNTGELFF. The CDR3 DNA follows: TGTGCCAGCAGCTTCAAAGCGACTAGCGGGAACACCGGGGAGCTGTTTTTT.

This clone appeared a single time. The chain combines TRBV3-1 (or the pseudogene TRBV3-2) with TRBJ2-3; 7 positions match TRBD2. Germline V gives CDR1 LGHDT, CDR2 YNNKEL (reference sequence). This CDR3 has 16 amino acids. The trim removed 0 bases at V and 3 bases at J, leaving 6 bases unmatched. The CDR3 nucleotides are TGTGCCAGCAGCCAAGACCTAGCGGTGGGGACAGATACGCAGTATTTT. Its translation: CASSQDLAVGTDTQYF.

This clone was observed once. The V and J genes are TRBV19 and TRBJ1-2, with D tentatively TRBD1 (6 bases). Trimming took 1 base from V and 4 from J, leaving 10 bases between them. Germline CDR1 reads LNHDA; CDR2 reads SQIVND (reference sequence). The CDR3 spans 14 residues. This chain's CDR3 is CASSIGQAPYGYTF. The CDR3 DNA reads TGTGCCAGTAGTATAGGACAGGCGCCCTATGGCTACACCTTC.

The V call is TRBV4-1, the J call TRBJ2-5, with TRBD1 matching over 8 bases. Germline V gene data show CDR1 as MGHRA and CDR2 as YSYEKL. The CDR3 sequence is 18 residues long. V gave up 0 bases and J gave up 1 base; unmatched junction bases: 10. The CDR3 protein is CASSQDPLTGDPQETQYF. CDR3 sequence (DNA): TGCGCCAGCAGCCAAGATCCCCTGACAGGGGATCCCCAAGAGACCCAGTACTTC.

The sample holds a few counts of this clone. The CDR3 region is CASSLVSQTNEKLFF. The CDR3 bases are TGCGCCAGCAGCTTGGTATCTCAGACTAATGAAAAACTGTTTTTT. V gene TRBV5-1 combines with J gene TRBJ1-4; D not resolved. The CDR3 runs to 15 residues. V gave up 0 bases and J gave up 2 bases, with 8 bases separating them. The germline CDR1 and CDR2 sequences are SGHRS and YFSETQ.

This sequence joins TRBV27 and TRBJ2-7; TRBD2 aligns across 8 bases. From germline, CDR1 is MNHEY and CDR2 SMNVEV (reference sequence). The CDR3 spans 15 residues. Trimming cost V 2 bases and J 5 bases; bases outside gene matches: 8. CDR3 in amino acids: CASSLGSGSLHEQYF. CDR3 nucleotides: TGTGCCAGCAGTTTAGGCAGCGGGAGCCTGCACGAGCAGTACTTC.

The J gene is TRBJ2-3, the V gene TRBV11-2, with 7 bases matching TRBD2. Per germline, CDR1 SGHAT and CDR2 FQNNGV. The CDR3 spans 15 residues. The V and J ends lost 2 bases and 2 bases, in that order; junction bases with no gene match: 4. In DNA form, the CDR3 reads TGTGCCAGCAGCTTATGGCTAGCGGCCACAGATACGCAGTATTTT. Protein product: CASSLWLAATDTQYF.

Notes on this clone: Relative to the germline gene, one junction end is altered; a read error may explain this. The chain combines TRBV11-3 with TRBJ2-7, with a weak D call TRBD2 (5 bases). The CDR3 has 9 amino acids. Germline-derived CDR1 and CDR2 are SGHNT and YENEEA. CDR3 sequence: CASSARGHF. DNA of the CDR3: TGTGCCAGCAGCGCCCGCGGGCACTTC.

The chain recombines TRBV6-1 with TRBJ2-7; TRBD2 agrees at 7 bases. The V gene's germline CDR1 is MNHNS and CDR2 SASEGT. The ends lost 1 base at V and 2 bases at J; junction bases unmatched: 11. The CDR3 is 17 amino acids. This chain's CDR3 is CASSEVSGIVQPYEQYF. In nucleotides, the CDR3 is TGTGCCAGCAGTGAAGTCAGCGGGATTGTCCAACCCTACGAGCAGTACTTC.

The chain combines TRBV30 with TRBJ2-7; TRBD2 matches at 12 bases. V was clipped by 5 bases and J by 5 bases; unmatched bases: 7. CDR3 size: 14 residues. Looked up from germline, CDR1 is GTSNPN and CDR2 is SVGIG (reference sequence). The CDR3: CAWASGRAVDEQYF. The CDR3 coding sequence is TGTGCCTGGGCTAGCGGGAGGGCGGTGGACGAGCAGTACTTC.

V is TRBV30 and J is TRBJ2-2; possibly TRBD1 for D (5 bases). Trimming stripped 0 bases from V and 8 bases from J, with 13 bases between. The CDR3 extends over 14 amino acids. CDR1 is GTSNPN, CDR2 SVGIG, per germline (reference sequence). DNA for the CDR3: TGTGCCTGGAGTGTAGGGGCAAGGTCTGGGGAGCTGTTTTTT. This codes for CAWSVGARSGELFF.

The chain employs TRBV6-5 and TRBJ1-4, with TRBD1 as a possible D gene (6 bases). From germline, CDR1 is MNHEY and CDR2 SVGAGI. V lost 0 bases and J lost 3, with 8 bases in between. This CDR3 has 15 residues. The CDR3 bases are TGTGCCAGCAGTTACTCGGGGGCCTCTAATGAAAAACTGTTTTTT. As protein: CASSYSGASNEKLFF.

The rearrangement uses TRBV19 and TRBJ2-7; 8 bases match TRBD1. V shed 3 bases, J shed 0 bases, and the junction held 4 bases outside the gene matches. Per germline, CDR1 LNHDA and CDR2 SQIVND (reference sequence). The CDR3 consists of 15 residues. DNA for the CDR3: TGTGCCAGTAGTATGAACAGGGGGGCCTCCTACGAGCAGTACTTC. Translation: CASSMNRGASYEQYF. The variable domain in full, completed from reference TRBV19 and TRBJ2-7, reads DGGITQSPKYLFRKEGQNVTLSCEQNLNHDAMYWYRQDPGQGLRLIYYSQIVNDFQKGDIAEGYSVSREKKESFPLTVTSAQKNPTAFYLCASSMNRGASYEQYFGPGTRLTVT.

This sequence joins TRBV24-1 and TRBJ2-1; TRBD2 agrees at 7 bases. The CDR3 is 15 residues long. From germline, CDR1 is KGHDR and CDR2 SFDVKD. The J segment lost 5 bases and the V segment lost 4 bases, leaving 7 bases of the junction unmatched. The CDR3 spells CATSDLPGGNNEQFF. DNA for the CDR3: TGTGCCACCAGTGACTTGCCGGGAGGTAACAATGAGCAGTTCTTC.

The chain combines TRBV5-4 with TRBJ2-5; 12 bases are a match to TRBD2. The CDR3 has 16 residues. Germline V lookup: CDR1 SGHNT, CDR2 YYREEE (reference sequence). V was clipped by 5 bases and J by 4 bases; unmatched bases: 9. The CDR3 nucleotides are TGTGCCAGCAGTCCTAGCGGGAGGGCGGGGAGAGAGACCCAGTACTTC. Translated, it gives CASSPSGRAGRETQYF.

The chain employs TRBV7-6 and TRBJ1-2; D is unclear. This CDR3 contains 12 residues. V lost 8 bases, J lost 8 bases, and 15 bases lay in between. Germline lookup yields CDR1 SGHVS and CDR2 FNYEAQ. CDR3 amino acids: CASGDSGRGYTF. The CDR3 bases are TGTGCCAGCGGTGACTCGGGGAGAGGCTACACCTTC.

This chain connects TRBV10-1 to TRBJ2-2; the match to TRBD2 covers 7 bases. V was pared by 6 bases and J by 6 bases, with 10 bases of the junction left unmatched. Germline assignment: CDR1 WNHNN and CDR2 SYGVQD (reference sequence). There are 15 residues in the CDR3. The CDR3 DNA reads as TGCGCCAGCAGCTGGGGGAGGGGAGGCTCCGGGGAGCTGTTTTTT. Residues: CASSWGRGGSGELFF.

Comment on this clone: Germline and junction disagree at one end, which may indicate a read error. This sequence joins TRBV6-2 or TRBV6-3 and TRBJ2-5, with a weak D call TRBD1 (5 bases). This CDR3 comprises 15 residues. The germline gives CDR1 MNHEY, CDR2 SVGEGT. This CDR3 is CASSNSATPQGAQYF. CDR3 in DNA: TGTGCCAGCAGTAACTCAGCGACTCCCCAAGGGGCCCAGTACTTC.

The count of this clone is one. V is TRBV6-2 or TRBV6-3 and J is TRBJ1-5; 10 bases map to TRBD1. Germline assignment: CDR1 MNHEY and CDR2 SVGEGT. Losses at the gene ends were 6 bases for V and 6 bases for J; bases not matched to a gene: 11. The CDR3 spans 16 residues. CDR3 in amino acids: CASRPSDRGGRQPQHF. CDR3 coding DNA: TGTGCCAGCAGACCTTCGGACAGGGGGGGACGTCAGCCCCAGCATTTT.

The chain recombines TRBV6-5 with TRBJ1-2, with D tentatively TRBD1 (6 bases). This CDR3 is 15 amino acids long. The germline CDR1 and CDR2 sequences are MNHEY and SVGAGI. V was pared by 6 bases and J by 8 bases, with 22 bases between. The CDR3 DNA sequence: TGTGCCAGCAGCAACCGTGGACTCGCCCAGGGGGGCTACACCTTC. Protein sequence: CASSNRGLAQGGYTF.